The sequence of this T cell receptor (beta chain) was determined in a study of T cells in Graves' hyperthyroidism and ophthalmopathy. The CDR3 spans 14 residues. Per the germline V gene, CDR1 is SGHTA and CDR2 is FQGNSA. Trimming removed 6 bases from V and 1 base from J, with 12 bases in between. As to this clonotype: Its matching antigen is unknown.

Study results and limitations: Appearing also in blood were most of the thyroid clonotypes expanded above 0.001.

Among ophthalmopathy patients, the Clinical Activity Score reached at least 3, the NOSPECS grade reached at least 4, and duration remained under 3 months. PBMCs were sourced from less than 12 ml fresh peripheral blood. What was amplified from RNA transcripts were TCR beta CDR3 regions. Carried out on the TCR CDR3, a first-round RT-PCR used the HTBI primer set. One entry per CDR3 protein, called by TCRdb with MiXCR from the multiplex PCR reads. This sample has approximately 530,000 distinct CDR3 sequences; nearly 20% occur once, and the top ten carry about 50%. The TCR comes from a man aged 40-55 years with Graves' ophthalmopathy. Source material: blood. This chain connects TRBV7-2 to TRBJ1-1, with D possibly matching TRBD1 (6 bases). CDR3 sequence: CASRLQTGNTEAFF. Here the CDR3 DNA reads TGTGCCAGCAGACTTCAGACAGGGAACACTGAAGCTTTCTTT.